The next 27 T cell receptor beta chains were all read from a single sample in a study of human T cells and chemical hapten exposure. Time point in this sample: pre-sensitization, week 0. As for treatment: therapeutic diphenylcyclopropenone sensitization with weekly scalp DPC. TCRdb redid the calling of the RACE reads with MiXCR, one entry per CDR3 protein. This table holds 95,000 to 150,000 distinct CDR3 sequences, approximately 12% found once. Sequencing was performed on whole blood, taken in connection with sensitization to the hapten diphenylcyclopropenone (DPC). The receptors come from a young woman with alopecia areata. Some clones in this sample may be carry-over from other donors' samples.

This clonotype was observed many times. CDR3 amino acids: CATSDLPFGTGDTGELFF. In nucleotides, the CDR3 is TGTGCCACCAGTGATTTGCCCTTCGGGACAGGGGACACCGGGGAGCTGTTTTTT. The rearrangement uses TRBV24-1 and TRBJ2-2, with TRBD1 matching over 10 bases. The length of the CDR3 is 18 residues. In germline, CDR1 is KGHDR, CDR2 SFDVKD. V shed 0 bases, J shed 3 bases, and the junction held 6 bases outside the gene matches.

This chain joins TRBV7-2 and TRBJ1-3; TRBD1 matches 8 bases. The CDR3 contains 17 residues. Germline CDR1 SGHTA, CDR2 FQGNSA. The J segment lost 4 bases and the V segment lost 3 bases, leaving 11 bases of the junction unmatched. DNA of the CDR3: TGTGCCAGCAGCTTTGAAACCAGGGGGCACGGGGGAAACACCATATATTTT. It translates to CASSFETRGHGGNTIYF. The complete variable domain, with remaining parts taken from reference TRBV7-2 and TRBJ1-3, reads GAGVSQSPSNKVTEKGKDVELRCDPISGHTALYWYRQSLGQGLEFLIYFQGNSAPDKSGLPSDRFSAERTGGSVSTLTIQRTQQEDSAVYLCASSFETRGHGGNTIYFGEGSWLTVV.

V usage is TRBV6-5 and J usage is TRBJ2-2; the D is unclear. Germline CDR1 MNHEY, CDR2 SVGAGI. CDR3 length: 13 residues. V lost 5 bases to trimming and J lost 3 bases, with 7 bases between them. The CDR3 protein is CASSTLDTGELFF. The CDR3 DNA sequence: TGTGCCAGCAGTACCTTGGACACCGGGGAGCTGTTTTTT.

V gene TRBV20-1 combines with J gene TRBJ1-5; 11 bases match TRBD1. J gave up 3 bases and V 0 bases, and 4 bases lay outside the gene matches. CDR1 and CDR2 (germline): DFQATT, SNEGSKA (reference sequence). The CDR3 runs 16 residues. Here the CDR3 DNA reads TGCAGTGCTAGAGAAGAGGACAGGGGGCCCAATCAGCCCCAGCATTTT. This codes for CSAREEDRGPNQPQHF.

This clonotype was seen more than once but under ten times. CDR3 nucleotides: TGTGCCAGCAGCCCTCCCGTTGCGAGCTCTGGAAACACCATATATTTT. Its translation: CASSPPVASSGNTIYF. The V call is TRBV28, the J call TRBJ1-3; D remains unclear. The V gene lost 6 bases and the J gene lost 0 bases, with 15 bases spanning the gap. Germline-derived CDR1 and CDR2 are MDHEN and SYDVKM. The CDR3 is made up of 16 amino acids.

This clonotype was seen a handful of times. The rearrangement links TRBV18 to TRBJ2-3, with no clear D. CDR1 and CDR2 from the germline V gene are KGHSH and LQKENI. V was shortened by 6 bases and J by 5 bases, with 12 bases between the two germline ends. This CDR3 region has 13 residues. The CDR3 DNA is TGTGCCAGCTCGCGTTCTAAGGGAGATACGCAGTATTTT. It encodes CASSRSKGDTQYF.

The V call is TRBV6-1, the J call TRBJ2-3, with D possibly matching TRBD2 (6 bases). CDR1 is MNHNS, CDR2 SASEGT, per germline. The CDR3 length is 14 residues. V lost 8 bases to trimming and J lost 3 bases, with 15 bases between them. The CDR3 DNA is TGTGCCAGCCCGGGACTTGAGGGGACAGATACGCAGTATTTT. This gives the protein CASPGLEGTDTQYF.

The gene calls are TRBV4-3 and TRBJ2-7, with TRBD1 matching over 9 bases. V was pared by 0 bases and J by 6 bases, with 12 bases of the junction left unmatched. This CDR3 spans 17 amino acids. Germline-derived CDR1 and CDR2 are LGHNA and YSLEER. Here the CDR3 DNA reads TGCGCCAGCAGCCAAGATCCCACAGGGGGCACGGGGGCCGAGCAGTACTTC. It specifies CASSQDPTGGTGAEQYF.

CDR3 nucleotides: TGTGCCAGCAGTAAAAGAGGGTTTGGTAACACCATATATTTT. This gives the protein CASSKRGFGNTIYF. The chain couples TRBV27 to TRBJ1-3; no firm D call. The CDR3 runs 14 residues. CDR1 and CDR2 from the germline V gene are MNHEY and SMNVEV (reference sequence). Trimming cost V 5 bases and J 7 bases, with 15 bases left between them.

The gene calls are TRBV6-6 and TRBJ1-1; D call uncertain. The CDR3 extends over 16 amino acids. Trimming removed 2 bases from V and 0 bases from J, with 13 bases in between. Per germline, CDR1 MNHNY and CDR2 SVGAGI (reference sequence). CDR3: CASSYGIGRLNTEAFF. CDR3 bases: TGTGCCAGCAGTTACGGAATCGGTCGGTTGAACACTGAAGCTTTCTTT.

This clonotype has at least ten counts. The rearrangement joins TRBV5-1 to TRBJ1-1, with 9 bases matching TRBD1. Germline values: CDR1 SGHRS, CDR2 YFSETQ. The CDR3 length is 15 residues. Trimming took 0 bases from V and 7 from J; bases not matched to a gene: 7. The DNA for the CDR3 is TGCGCCAGCAGCTTGGTGGACAGGGGCTACAGTGAAGCTTTCTTT. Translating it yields CASSLVDRGYSEAFF.

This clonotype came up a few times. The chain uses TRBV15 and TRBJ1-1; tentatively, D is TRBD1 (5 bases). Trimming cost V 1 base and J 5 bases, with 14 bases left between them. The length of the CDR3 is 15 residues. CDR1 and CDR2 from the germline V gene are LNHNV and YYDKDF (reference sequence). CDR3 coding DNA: TGTGCCACCAGCAGAGCCGGGACCGCCCTAACTGAAGCTTTCTTT. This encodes CATSRAGTALTEAFF.

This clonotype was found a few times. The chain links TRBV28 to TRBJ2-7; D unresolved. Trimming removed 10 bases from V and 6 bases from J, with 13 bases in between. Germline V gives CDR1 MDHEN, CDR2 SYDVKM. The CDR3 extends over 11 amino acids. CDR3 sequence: CATARRPEQYF. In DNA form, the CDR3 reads TGTGCCACAGCTAGGCGTCCCGAGCAGTACTTC.

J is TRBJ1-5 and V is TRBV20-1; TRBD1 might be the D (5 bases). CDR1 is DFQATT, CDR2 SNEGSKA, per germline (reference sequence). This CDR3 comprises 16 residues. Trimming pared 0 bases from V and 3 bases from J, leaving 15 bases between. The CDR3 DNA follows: TGCAGTGCTAGAGATACGGGGGGAAAGCTCAATCAGCCCCAGCATTTT. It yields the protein CSARDTGGKLNQPQHF.

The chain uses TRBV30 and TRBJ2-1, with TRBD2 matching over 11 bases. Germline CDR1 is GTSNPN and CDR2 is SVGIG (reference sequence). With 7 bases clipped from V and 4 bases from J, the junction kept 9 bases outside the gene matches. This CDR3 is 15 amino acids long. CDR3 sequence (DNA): TGTGCCTTCCACAGACTAGCGGGGCCATACAATGAGCAGTTCTTC. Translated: CAFHRLAGPYNEQFF.

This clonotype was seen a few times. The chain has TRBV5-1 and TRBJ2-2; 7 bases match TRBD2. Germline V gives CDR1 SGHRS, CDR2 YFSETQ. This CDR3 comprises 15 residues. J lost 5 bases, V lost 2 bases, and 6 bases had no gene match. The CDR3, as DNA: TGCGCCAGCAGCTTTTCGAGCGGGAATACCGGGGAGCTGTTTTTT. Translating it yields CASSFSSGNTGELFF.

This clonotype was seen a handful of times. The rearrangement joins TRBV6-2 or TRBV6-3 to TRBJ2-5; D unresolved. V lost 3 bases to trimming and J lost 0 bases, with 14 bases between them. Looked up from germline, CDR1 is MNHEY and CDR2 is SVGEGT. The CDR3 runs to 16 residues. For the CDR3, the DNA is TGTGCCAGCAGTTATCCCCTCCCATGGTACCAAGAGACCCAGTACTTC. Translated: CASSYPLPWYQETQYF.

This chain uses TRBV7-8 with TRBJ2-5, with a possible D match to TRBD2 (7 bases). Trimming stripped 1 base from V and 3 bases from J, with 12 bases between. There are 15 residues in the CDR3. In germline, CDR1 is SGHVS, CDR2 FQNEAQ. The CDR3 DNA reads TGTGCCAGCAGCTTAGGGGGAGGGACAAAAGAGACCCAGTACTTC. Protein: CASSLGGGTKETQYF.

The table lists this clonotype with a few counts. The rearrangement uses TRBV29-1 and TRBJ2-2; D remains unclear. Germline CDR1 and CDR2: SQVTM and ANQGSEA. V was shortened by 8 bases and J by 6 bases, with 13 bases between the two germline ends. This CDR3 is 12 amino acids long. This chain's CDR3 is CSLQVLSGELFF. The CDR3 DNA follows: TGCAGCCTTCAAGTCCTCTCCGGGGAGCTGTTTTTT.

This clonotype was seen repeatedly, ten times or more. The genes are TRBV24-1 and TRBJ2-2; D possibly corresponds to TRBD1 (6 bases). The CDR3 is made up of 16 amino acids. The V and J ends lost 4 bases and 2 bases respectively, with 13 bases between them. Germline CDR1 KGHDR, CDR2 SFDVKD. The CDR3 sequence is CATSDHRTVNTGELFF. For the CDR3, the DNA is TGTGCCACCAGTGACCACCGGACAGTTAACACCGGGGAGCTGTTTTTT.

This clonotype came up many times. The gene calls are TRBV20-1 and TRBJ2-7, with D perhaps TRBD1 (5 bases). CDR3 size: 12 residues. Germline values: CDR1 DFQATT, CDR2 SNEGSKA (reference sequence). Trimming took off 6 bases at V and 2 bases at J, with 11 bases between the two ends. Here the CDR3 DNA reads TGCAGTGCCCTGGGGCAAGCCTACGAGCAGTACTTC. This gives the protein CSALGQAYEQYF.

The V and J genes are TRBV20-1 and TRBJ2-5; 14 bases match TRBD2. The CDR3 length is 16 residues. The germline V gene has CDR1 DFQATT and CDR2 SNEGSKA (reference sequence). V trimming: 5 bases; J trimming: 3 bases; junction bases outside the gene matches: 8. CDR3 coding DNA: TGCAGTGCTGGGACTAGCGGGGGCCGGATAGAAGAGACCCAGTACTTC. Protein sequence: CSAGTSGGRIEETQYF.

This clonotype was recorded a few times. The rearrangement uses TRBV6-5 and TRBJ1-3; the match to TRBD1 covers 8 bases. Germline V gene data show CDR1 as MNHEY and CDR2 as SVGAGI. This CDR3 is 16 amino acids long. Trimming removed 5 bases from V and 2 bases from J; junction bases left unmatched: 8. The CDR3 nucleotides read TGTGCCAGCAGTCAAAGACAGGGGAGCACTGGAAACACCATATATTTT. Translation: CASSQRQGSTGNTIYF.

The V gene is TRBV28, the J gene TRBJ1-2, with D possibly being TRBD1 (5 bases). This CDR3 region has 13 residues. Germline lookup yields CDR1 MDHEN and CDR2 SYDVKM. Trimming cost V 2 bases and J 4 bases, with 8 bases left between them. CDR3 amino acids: CASSLGAAYGYTF. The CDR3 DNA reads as TGTGCCAGCAGTTTAGGGGCAGCCTATGGCTACACCTTC.

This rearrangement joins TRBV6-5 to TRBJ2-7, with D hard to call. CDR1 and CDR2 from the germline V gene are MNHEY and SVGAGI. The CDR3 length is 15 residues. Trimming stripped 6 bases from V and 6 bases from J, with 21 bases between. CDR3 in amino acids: CASSAGLRMRVEQYF. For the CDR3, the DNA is TGTGCCAGCAGCGCCGGGCTTCGAATGAGAGTCGAGCAGTACTTC.

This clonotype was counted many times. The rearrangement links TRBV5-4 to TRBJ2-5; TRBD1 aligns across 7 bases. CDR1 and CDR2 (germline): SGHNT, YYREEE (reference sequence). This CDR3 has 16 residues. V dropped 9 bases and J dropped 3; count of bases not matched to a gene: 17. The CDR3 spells CATAPVGQGVEETQYF. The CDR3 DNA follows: TGTGCCACAGCTCCCGTCGGTCAGGGGGTCGAAGAGACCCAGTACTTC.

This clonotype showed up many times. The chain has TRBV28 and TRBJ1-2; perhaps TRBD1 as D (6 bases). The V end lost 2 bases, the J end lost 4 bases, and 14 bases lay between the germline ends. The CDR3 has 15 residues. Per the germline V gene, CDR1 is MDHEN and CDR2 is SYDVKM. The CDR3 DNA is TGTGCCAGCAGTTTAGGCGGGGGCGATGGCTATGGCTACACCTTC. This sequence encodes CASSLGGGDGYGYTF.